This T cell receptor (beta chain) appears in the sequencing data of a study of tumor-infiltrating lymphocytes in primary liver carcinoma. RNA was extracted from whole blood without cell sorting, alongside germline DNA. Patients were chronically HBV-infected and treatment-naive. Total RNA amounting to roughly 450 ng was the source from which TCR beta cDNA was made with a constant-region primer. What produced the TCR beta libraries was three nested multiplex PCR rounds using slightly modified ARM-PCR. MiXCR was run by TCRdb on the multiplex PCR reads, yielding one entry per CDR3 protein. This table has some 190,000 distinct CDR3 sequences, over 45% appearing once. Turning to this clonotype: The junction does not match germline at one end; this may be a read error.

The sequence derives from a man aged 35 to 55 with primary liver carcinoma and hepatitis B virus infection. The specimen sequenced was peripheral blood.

CDR3 region: CASSYGTNEQLF. The DNA of the CDR3 is TGTGCCAGCAGTTACGGGACGAATGAGCAGCTCTTC. The chain has TRBV6-5 and TRBJ2-1, with D perhaps being TRBD1 or TRBD2 (5 bases each). The CDR3 covers 12 residues. Germline-derived CDR1 and CDR2 are MNHEY and SVGAGI.